Presented here are 25 T cell receptor beta chains from one specimen sequenced in a study of OX40 agonist ivuxolimab in advanced cancers. Some clones are missing from TCRdb's copy, which holds only in-frame ones; the method was immunoSEQ multiplex PCR. The sample has roughly 60,000 clones, about 90% seen once. The sample here was CD4+ or CD8+ T cells sorted from blood, taken in a trial of the OX40 agonist ivuxolimab. These receptors were collected from an adult with an advanced solid tumor such as melanoma, head and neck, liver or kidney cancer.

This sequence joins TRBV10-3 and TRBJ2-1, with 12 bases aligning to TRBD2. This CDR3 region has 16 residues. Germline CDR1 and CDR2: ENHRY and SYGVKD. Trimming at V came to 5 bases and at J to 3 bases, leaving 5 bases not matched to a gene. CDR3 residues: CAISQGTSGRYNEQFF. The CDR3 bases are TGTGCCATCAGTCAGGGGACTAGCGGGCGCTACAATGAGCAGTTCTTC.

The CDR3 protein is CASRPSRDLQPQHF. CDR3 DNA: TGTGCCAGCAGACCTTCCAGGGACCTTCAGCCCCAGCATTTT. This chain uses TRBV28 with TRBJ1-5; weak D call: TRBD1 (5 bases). Germline values: CDR1 MDHEN, CDR2 SYDVKM. This CDR3 has 14 amino acids. V was pared by 6 bases and J by 6 bases, with 15 bases between. Full variable domain (remainder filled in from reference TRBV28 and TRBJ1-5): DVKVTQSSRYLVKRTGEKVFLECVQDMDHENMFWYRQDPGLGLRLIYFSYDVKMKEKGDIPEGYSVSREKKERFSLILESASTNQTSMYLCASRPSRDLQPQHFGDGTRLSIL.

This clone was picked up one time. CDR3 coding DNA: TGTGCCAGCAGTCAATATCTGGGACGGATTCAAACCTACTATGGCTACACCTTC. Its translation is CASSQYLGRIQTYYGYTF. The chain links TRBV28 to TRBJ1-2, with D perhaps TRBD1 (5 bases). This CDR3 is built from 18 residues. Trimming removed 5 bases at V and 3 bases at J, with 25 bases between. Germline-derived CDR1 and CDR2 are MDHEN and SYDVKM.

J is TRBJ2-1 and V is TRBV4-3; perhaps TRBD1 as D (5 bases). The germline V gene encodes CDR1 LGHNA and CDR2 YSLEER. V lost 0 bases and J lost 4, with 10 bases in between. The CDR3 loop spans 15 amino acids. The CDR3 sequence is CASSQETGVYNEQFF. DNA of the CDR3: TGCGCCAGCAGCCAAGAAACAGGTGTGTACAATGAGCAGTTCTTC.

The J gene is TRBJ1-3, the V gene TRBV5-4; 7 nucleotides align to TRBD1. Trimming at V came to 0 bases and at J to 5 bases, leaving 5 bases not matched to a gene. The CDR3 contains 15 residues. Germline values: CDR1 SGHNT, CDR2 YYREEE (reference sequence). CDR3 protein: CASSLAGQRRNTIYF. CDR3 coding DNA: TGTGCCAGCAGCTTGGCGGGACAGAGAAGAAACACCATATATTTT.

The gene calls are TRBV7-2 and TRBJ2-5; 9 bases are a match to TRBD2. J was trimmed by 9 bases and V by 1 base; bases with no gene match: 9. The CDR3 is 15 amino acids. Germline V gene lookup returns CDR1 SGHTA and CDR2 FQGNSA. The CDR3 region is CASSLDGSGRSSQYF. CDR3 bases: TGTGCCAGCAGCTTAGATGGTAGCGGGAGATCATCCCAGTACTTC.

The CDR3 is CASSLVAGVEETQYF. DNA for the CDR3: TGCGCCAGCAGCTTGGTTGCGGGGGTGGAAGAGACCCAGTACTTC. The chain has TRBV5-1 and TRBJ2-5, with 7 nucleotides matching TRBD2. CDR3 size: 15 residues. Germline assignment: CDR1 SGHRS and CDR2 YFSETQ. The V gene end was trimmed by 0 bases and the J gene end by 3 bases; junction bases not matched to a gene: 5. Based on the CDR3 plus reference TRBV5-1 and TRBJ2-5, the full variable domain is KAGVTQTPRYLIKTRGQQVTLSCSPISGHRSVSWYQQTPGQGLQFLFEYFSETQRNKGNFPGRFSGRQFSNSRSEMNVSTLELGDSALYLCASSLVAGVEETQYFGPGTRLLVL.

This clone was recorded a few times. V usage is TRBV11-2 and J usage is TRBJ2-1, with D perhaps matching TRBD2 (5 bases). The CDR3 consists of 16 residues. Germline V gene data show CDR1 as SGHAT and CDR2 as FQNNGV. Trimming took off 4 bases at V and 5 bases at J, with 18 bases between the two ends. CDR3: CASSSVSDGMHNEQFF. The CDR3 coding sequence is TGTGCCAGCAGCTCGGTGTCGGACGGGATGCACAATGAGCAGTTCTTC. The full variable domain, in which reference TRBV11-2 and TRBJ2-1 provide the parts outside the CDR3, is EAGVAQSPRYKIIEKRQSVAFWCNPISGHATLYWYQQILGQGPKLLIQFQNNGVVDDSQLPKDRFSAERLKGVDSTLKIQPAKLEDSAVYLCASSSVSDGMHNEQFFGPGTRLTVL.

The rearrangement links TRBV7-9 to TRBJ2-3; 9 bases are shared with TRBD2. Germline lookup yields CDR1 SEHNR and CDR2 FQNEAQ (reference sequence). With V trimmed by 2 bases and J by 2 bases, 8 bases remained unmatched. CDR3 length: 17 amino acids. The CDR3 loop is CASSLKIAGAHTDTQYF. The CDR3 DNA follows: TGTGCCAGCAGCTTAAAGATAGCGGGAGCCCACACAGATACGCAGTATTTT.

This rearrangement joins TRBV4-3 to TRBJ2-5, with TRBD2 identical over 8 bases. The CDR3 is 15 amino acids. Unmatched junction bases numbered 5, after V lost 0 bases and J lost 5 bases. Germline V gene lookup returns CDR1 LGHNA and CDR2 YSLEER. The CDR3 region has the DNA TGCGCCAGCAGCCAAGAGGGCGGGAGGAGGGAGACCCAGTACTTC. It encodes CASSQEGGRRETQYF.

This chain links TRBV18 with TRBJ2-2; D may be TRBD2 (6 bases). CDR1 KGHSH and CDR2 LQKENI come from the germline V gene. V lost 7 bases and J 4 bases, leaving 10 bases between the germline ends. The CDR3 consists of 13 residues. CDR3 sequence: CASFPGGTGELFF. DNA of the CDR3: TGTGCCAGCTTCCCCGGGGGCACCGGGGAGCTGTTTTTT.

The chain links TRBV29-1 to TRBJ1-1; D gene ambiguous. Trimming left V 2 bases short and J 2 bases short, with 9 bases between. Germline V gene data show CDR1 as SQVTM and CDR2 as ANQGSEA. CDR3 length: 13 residues. CDR3 nucleotides: TGCAGCGTTGAAAGGTTTCGAAACACTGAAGCTTTCTTT. Amino acids: CSVERFRNTEAFF.

The chain couples TRBV5-4 to TRBJ1-2, with D possibly TRBD1 on 6 matching bases. This CDR3 is built from 14 residues. Germline CDR1 is SGHNT and CDR2 is YYREEE (reference sequence). V was cut by 2 bases and J by 3 bases, with 11 bases left in between. The CDR3 protein is CASSFGGLDYGYTF. CDR3 DNA sequence: TGTGCCAGCAGCTTTGGGGGGCTGGACTATGGCTACACCTTC. Using reference TRBV5-4 and TRBJ1-2 for the parts outside the CDR3, the full variable domain is ETGVTQSPTHLIKTRGQQVTLRCSSQSGHNTVSWYQQALGQGPQFIFQYYREEENGRGNFPPRFSGLQFPNYSSELNVNALELDDSALYLCASSFGGLDYGYTFGSGTRLTVV.

This rearrangement joins TRBV5-1 to TRBJ2-7; no firm D call. This CDR3 region has 14 residues. V was shortened by 1 base and J by 2 bases, with 10 bases between the two germline ends. Germline V gives CDR1 SGHRS, CDR2 YFSETQ. The CDR3, as DNA: TGCGCCAGCAGCTTGTTAGCAGTACCCTACGAGCAGTACTTC. It encodes CASSLLAVPYEQYF.

The chain combines TRBV2 with TRBJ2-7, with 9 bases identical to TRBD2. With V trimmed by 5 bases and J by 7 bases, 9 bases remained unmatched. Germline assignment: CDR1 SNHLY and CDR2 FYNNEI. The CDR3 spans 14 residues. The CDR3 DNA is TGTGCCAGCAGTCTCGCGGGAGGGCCAGGGGAGCAGTACTTC. Its protein is CASSLAGGPGEQYF.

The rearrangement uses TRBV10-2 and TRBJ2-7, with 8 bases that match TRBD2. The CDR3 is 15 amino acids. The ends lost 7 bases at V and 5 bases at J; junction bases unmatched: 13. Per germline, CDR1 WSHSY and CDR2 SAAADI. CDR3 DNA sequence: TGCGCCAGCATAAAGGGGATAGCGGGAAGGAACGAGCAGTACTTC. Translation gives CASIKGIAGRNEQYF.

The chain recombines TRBV18 with TRBJ1-5; D is perhaps TRBD1 (5 bases). Germline V gives CDR1 KGHSH, CDR2 LQKENI. The CDR3 runs to 15 residues. Trimming removed 4 bases from V and 1 base from J, with 11 bases in between. As DNA, the CDR3 is TGTGCCAGCTCACAGGGGATTGGGAGCAATCAGCCCCAGCATTTT. It specifies CASSQGIGSNQPQHF.

V gene TRBV2 combines with J gene TRBJ2-3, with a weak D call TRBD1 (7 bases). Deletions cut 11 bases from V and 4 bases from J, with 16 bases between. The CDR3 is 13 residues long. CDR1 and CDR2 from the germline V gene are SNHLY and FYNNEI. The CDR3 reads CAGGGRGSDTQYF. In DNA, the CDR3 is TGTGCCGGAGGGGGCAGGGGGTCAGATACGCAGTATTTT.

This clone was seen just once. The J gene is TRBJ2-1, the V gene TRBV18; D might be TRBD1 or TRBD2, each matching 5 bases. The germline V gene has CDR1 KGHSH and CDR2 LQKENI. V lost 3 bases and J 4 bases, leaving 16 bases between the germline ends. This CDR3 is 16 amino acids long. For the CDR3, the DNA is TGTGCCAGCTCACCCGCGATGGGGGTGAATTACAATGAGCAGTTCTTC. As protein: CASSPAMGVNYNEQFF.

This clone was found a few times. CDR3 in DNA: TGTGCCAGCAGTCGACAGGGGGATATCTATGGCTACACCTTC. Encoded protein: CASSRQGDIYGYTF. The V gene is TRBV6-5, the J gene TRBJ1-2; 9 positions agree with TRBD1. The CDR3 is made up of 14 amino acids. Per germline, CDR1 MNHEY and CDR2 SVGAGI. Trimming cost V 5 bases and J 4 bases; bases outside gene matches: 5.

This chain links TRBV28 with TRBJ1-5; D gene ambiguous. Germline V gene data show CDR1 as MDHEN and CDR2 as SYDVKM. The CDR3 runs to 16 residues. V lost 5 bases and J lost 7, with 21 bases in between. In DNA, the CDR3 is TGTGCCAGCAGTCCCGAGGTGACTTTGGGGTGGCAGCCCCAGCATTTT. It is translated as CASSPEVTLGWQPQHF.

This sequence joins TRBV2 and TRBJ2-1, with D tentatively TRBD1 or TRBD2 (5 bases each). The V end lost 0 bases, the J end lost 6 bases, and 18 bases lay between the germline ends. Germline CDR1 is SNHLY and CDR2 is FYNNEI. The length of the CDR3 is 17 residues. Written as DNA, the CDR3 is TGTGCCAGCAGTGAAGCGGGACCCCAACCCCCCGGCAATGAGCAGTTCTTC. Its protein is CASSEAGPQPPGNEQFF.

This clone was counted once. The chain links TRBV7-9 to TRBJ2-5; D remains ambiguous. The CDR3 extends over 14 amino acids. Trimming stripped 6 bases from V and 0 bases from J, with 11 bases between. Germline values: CDR1 SEHNR, CDR2 FQNEAQ (reference sequence). This CDR3 is CASSLVVNQETQYF. CDR3 DNA sequence: TGTGCCAGCAGTCTAGTGGTTAACCAAGAGACCCAGTACTTC. Combining the CDR3 with reference TRBV7-9 and TRBJ2-5 gives the whole variable domain DTGVSQNPRHKITKRGQNVTFRCDPISEHNRLYWYRQTLGQGPEFLTYFQNEAQLEKSRLLSDRFSAERPKGSFSTLEIQRTEQGDSAMYLCASSLVVNQETQYFGPGTRLLVL.

This clone was recorded a few times. V gene TRBV30 combines with J gene TRBJ1-1, with D uncertain. V lost 3 bases to trimming and J lost 1 base, with 6 bases between them. Germline V gene data show CDR1 as GTSNPN and CDR2 as SVGIG (reference sequence). CDR3 size: 12 residues. CDR3 region: CAWREGNTEAFF. CDR3 in DNA: TGTGCCTGGAGAGAGGGGAACACTGAAGCTTTCTTT.

The J gene is TRBJ2-1, the V gene TRBV4-3, with unresolved D. The V and J ends lost 0 bases and 4 bases respectively, with 13 bases between them. Germline V CDR1 and CDR2: LGHNA, YSLEER. This CDR3 is 16 amino acids long. CDR3 loop: CASSQELGKKYNEQFF. CDR3 coding DNA: TGCGCCAGCAGCCAAGAGTTAGGGAAGAAGTACAATGAGCAGTTCTTC.